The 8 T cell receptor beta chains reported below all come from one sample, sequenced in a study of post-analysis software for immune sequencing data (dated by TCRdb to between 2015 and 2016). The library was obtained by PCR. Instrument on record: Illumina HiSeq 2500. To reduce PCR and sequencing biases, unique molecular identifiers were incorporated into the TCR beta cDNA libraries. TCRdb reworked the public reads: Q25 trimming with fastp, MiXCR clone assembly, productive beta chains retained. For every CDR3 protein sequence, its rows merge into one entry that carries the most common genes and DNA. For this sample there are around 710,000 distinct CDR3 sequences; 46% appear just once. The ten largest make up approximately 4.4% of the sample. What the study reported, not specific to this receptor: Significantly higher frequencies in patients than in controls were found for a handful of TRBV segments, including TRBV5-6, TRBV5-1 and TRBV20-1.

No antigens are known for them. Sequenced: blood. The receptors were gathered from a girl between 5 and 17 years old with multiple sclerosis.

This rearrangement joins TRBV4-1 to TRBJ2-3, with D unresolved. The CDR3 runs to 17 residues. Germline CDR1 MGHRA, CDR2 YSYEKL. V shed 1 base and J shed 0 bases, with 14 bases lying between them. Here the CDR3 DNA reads TGCGCCAGCAGCCAAGTGGGCAGAACAAAAAGCACAGATACGCAGTATTTT. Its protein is CASSQVGRTKSTDTQYF.

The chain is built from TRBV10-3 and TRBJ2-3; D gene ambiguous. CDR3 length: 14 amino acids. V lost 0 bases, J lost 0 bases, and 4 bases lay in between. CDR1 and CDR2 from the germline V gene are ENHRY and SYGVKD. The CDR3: CAISESDSTDTQYF. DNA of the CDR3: TGTGCCATCAGTGAGTCGGATAGCACAGATACGCAGTATTTT.

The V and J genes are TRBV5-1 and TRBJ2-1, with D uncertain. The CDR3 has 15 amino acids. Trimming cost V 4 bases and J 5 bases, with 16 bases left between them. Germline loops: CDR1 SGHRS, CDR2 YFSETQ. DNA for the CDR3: TGCGCCAGCAGCCCAGAGGCCAATGGGGACAATGAGCAGTTCTTC. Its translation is CASSPEANGDNEQFF.

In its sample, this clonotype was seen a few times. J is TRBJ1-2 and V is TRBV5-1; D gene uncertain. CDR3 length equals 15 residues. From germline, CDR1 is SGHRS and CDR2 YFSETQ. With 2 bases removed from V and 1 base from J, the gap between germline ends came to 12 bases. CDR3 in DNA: TGCGCCAGCAGCTTCGTTCCAGGCGATAACTATGGCTACACCTTC. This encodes CASSFVPGDNYGYTF. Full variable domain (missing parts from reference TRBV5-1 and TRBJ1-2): KAGVTQTPRYLIKTRGQQVTLSCSPISGHRSVSWYQQTPGQGLQFLFEYFSETQRNKGNFPGRFSGRQFSNSRSEMNVSTLELGDSALYLCASSFVPGDNYGYTFGSGTRLTVV.

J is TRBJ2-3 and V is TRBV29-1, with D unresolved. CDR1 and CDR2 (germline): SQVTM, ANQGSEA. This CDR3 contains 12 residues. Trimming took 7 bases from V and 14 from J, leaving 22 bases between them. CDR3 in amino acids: CSAEVGTPRPYF. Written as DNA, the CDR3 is TGCAGCGCTGAGGTGGGCACGCCCCGCCCGTATTTT.

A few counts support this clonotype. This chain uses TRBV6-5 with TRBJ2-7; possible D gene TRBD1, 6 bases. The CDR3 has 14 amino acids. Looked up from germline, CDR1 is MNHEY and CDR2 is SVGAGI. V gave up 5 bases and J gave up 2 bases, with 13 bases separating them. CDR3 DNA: TGTGCCAGCAGTGACGACAGGTTCCCCTACGAGCAGTACTTC. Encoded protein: CASSDDRFPYEQYF.

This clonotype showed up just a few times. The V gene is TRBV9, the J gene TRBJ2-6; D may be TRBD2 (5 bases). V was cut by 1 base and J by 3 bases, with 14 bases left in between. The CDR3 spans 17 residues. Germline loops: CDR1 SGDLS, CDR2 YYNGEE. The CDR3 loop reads CASSVPERGRGANVLTF. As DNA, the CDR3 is TGTGCCAGCAGCGTACCAGAGCGAGGGCGTGGGGCCAACGTCCTGACTTTC.

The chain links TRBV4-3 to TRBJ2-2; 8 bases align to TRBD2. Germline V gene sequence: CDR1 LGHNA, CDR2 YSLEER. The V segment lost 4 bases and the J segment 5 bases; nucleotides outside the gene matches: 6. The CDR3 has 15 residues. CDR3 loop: CASSLGRGRTGELFF. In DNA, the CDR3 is TGCGCCAGCAGCCTCGGGAGGGGACGAACCGGGGAGCTGTTTTTT.